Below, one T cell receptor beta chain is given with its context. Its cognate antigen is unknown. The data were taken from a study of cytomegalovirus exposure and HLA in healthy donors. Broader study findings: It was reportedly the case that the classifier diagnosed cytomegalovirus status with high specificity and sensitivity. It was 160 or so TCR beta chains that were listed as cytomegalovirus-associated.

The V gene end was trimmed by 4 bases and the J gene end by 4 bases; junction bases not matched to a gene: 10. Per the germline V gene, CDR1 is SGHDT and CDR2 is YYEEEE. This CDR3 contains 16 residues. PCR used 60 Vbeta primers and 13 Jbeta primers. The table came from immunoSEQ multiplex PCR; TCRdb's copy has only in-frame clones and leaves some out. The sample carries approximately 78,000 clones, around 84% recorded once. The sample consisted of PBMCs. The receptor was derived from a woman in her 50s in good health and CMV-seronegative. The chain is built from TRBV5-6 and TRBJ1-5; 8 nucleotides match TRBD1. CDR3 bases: TGTGCCAGCAGCGGGACAGGATCAACTAGGAATCAGCCCCAGCATTTT. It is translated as CASSGTGSTRNQPQHF.